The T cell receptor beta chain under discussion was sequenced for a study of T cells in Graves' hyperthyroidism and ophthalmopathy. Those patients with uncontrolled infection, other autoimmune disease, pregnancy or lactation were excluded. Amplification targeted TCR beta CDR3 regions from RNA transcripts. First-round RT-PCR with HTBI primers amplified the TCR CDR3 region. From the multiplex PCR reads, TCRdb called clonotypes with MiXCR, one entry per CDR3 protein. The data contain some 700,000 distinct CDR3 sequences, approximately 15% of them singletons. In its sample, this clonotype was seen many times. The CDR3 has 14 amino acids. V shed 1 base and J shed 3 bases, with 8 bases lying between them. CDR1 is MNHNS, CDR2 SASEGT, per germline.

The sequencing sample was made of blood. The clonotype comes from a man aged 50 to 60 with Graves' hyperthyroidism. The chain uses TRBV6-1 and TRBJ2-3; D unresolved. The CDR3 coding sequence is TGTGCCAGCAGTGAAGGGGCCCCAACAGATACGCAGTATTTT. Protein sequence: CASSEGAPTDTQYF.